The clone carrying this T cell receptor beta chain has only one observation. Only in-frame clones appear in the TCRdb table, and some are missing; sequencing was by immunoSEQ multiplex PCR. This sample has 100,000 or so clones, with around 96% found just once. The data are from a study of technical replicates of blood from four donors. CDR1 and CDR2 from the germline V gene are SNHLY and FYNNEI. CDR3 length: 15 amino acids. V shed 2 bases, J shed 4 bases, and the junction held 7 bases outside the gene matches. The clonotype comes from a human donor in good health. Sequencing used T cells isolated from PBMCs. J is TRBJ2-7 and V is TRBV2, with 8 bases fitting TRBD2. The CDR3 nucleotides read TGTGCCAGCAGTGAACTTAGCGGGAAAGGGTACGAGCAGTACTTC. Its protein product is CASSELSGKGYEQYF.